Listed here are 21 T cell receptor beta chains from one sample, sequenced in a study of blood T cell repertoires in COVID-19. Data came from immunoSEQ multiplex PCR; TCRdb stores just in-frame clones and leaves some out. The table has 150,000 to 200,000 clones, approximately 84% seen once. Sample: peripheral blood. The receptor source for this set is a woman aged 80 or over with acute or convalescent COVID-19.

The genes are TRBV6-5 and TRBJ2-7; possibly TRBD2 for D (5 bases). Germline V gene sequence: CDR1 MNHEY, CDR2 SVGAGI. There are 16 residues in the CDR3. Trimming cost V 2 bases and J 4 bases, with 18 bases left between them. The CDR3 reads CASSYARTEAGYEQYF. In nucleotides, the CDR3 is TGTGCCAGCAGTTACGCTAGGACGGAGGCTGGGTACGAGCAGTACTTC.

This clone appeared a single time. V gene TRBV2 combines with J gene TRBJ1-5, with D perhaps matching TRBD1 (6 bases). Germline assignment: CDR1 SNHLY and CDR2 FYNNEI. V was cut by 4 bases and J by 6 bases, with 13 bases left in between. This CDR3 contains 14 residues. The CDR3 nucleotides are TGTGCCAGCAGTGGGCAGGGGTTAGGTCAGCCCCAGCATTTT. This translates into CASSGQGLGQPQHF.

The chain joins TRBV6-5 to TRBJ2-5, with TRBD1 matching 11 bases. The germline gives CDR1 MNHEY, CDR2 SVGAGI. V dropped 6 bases and J dropped 6; count of bases not matched to a gene: 6. This CDR3 comprises 14 residues. DNA of the CDR3: TGTGCCAGCAGCAGGGGACAGGGGGTGAAGACCCAGTACTTC. Translation gives CASSRGQGVKTQYF.

In this sample, this clone turned up a few times. This chain joins TRBV28 and TRBJ2-7, with 10 bases fitting TRBD1. Germline loops: CDR1 MDHEN, CDR2 SYDVKM. The CDR3 runs 15 residues. V shed 4 bases, J shed 5 bases, and the junction held 8 bases outside the gene matches. The CDR3 bases are TGTGCCAGCAGTTCACCCGGGACAGGGGACCACGAGCAGTACTTC. Its translation: CASSSPGTGDHEQYF.

This clone was picked up one time. V usage is TRBV2 and J usage is TRBJ1-2; TRBD1 matches 9 bases. J gave up 3 bases and V 8 bases, and 7 bases lay outside the gene matches. This CDR3 has 14 residues. CDR1 and CDR2 (germline): SNHLY, FYNNEI. The CDR3 loop reads CASQKTGGDYGYTF. CDR3 bases: TGTGCCAGCCAAAAAACAGGGGGCGACTATGGCTACACCTTC. Drawing the rest from reference TRBV2 and TRBJ1-2, the complete variable domain is EPEVTQTPSHQVTQMGQEVILRCVPISNHLYFYWYRQILGQKVEFLVSFYNNEISEKSEIFDDQFSVERPDGSNFTLKIRSTKLEDSAMYFCASQKTGGDYGYTFGSGTRLTVV.

V and J are TRBV2 and TRBJ1-2; 8 positions agree with TRBD1. The germline V gene has CDR1 SNHLY and CDR2 FYNNEI. The CDR3 consists of 14 residues. V lost 1 base and J lost 8; bases outside the gene matches: 6. The CDR3 DNA follows: TGTGCCAGCAGTGAAGAAACAGGGGGTGTCGGCTACACCTTC. It specifies CASSEETGGVGYTF.

The chain recombines TRBV10-3 with TRBJ1-5, with 8 nucleotides matching TRBD1. Germline V lookup: CDR1 ENHRY, CDR2 SYGVKD. V shed 5 bases, J shed 0 bases, and the junction held 3 bases outside the gene matches. The CDR3 is 15 amino acids. As DNA, the CDR3 is TGTGCCATCAGTCCTGGACAGGGTAGCAATCAGCCCCAGCATTTT. Protein product: CAISPGQGSNQPQHF.

The V and J genes are TRBV30 and TRBJ2-1, with D tentatively TRBD2 (6 bases). CDR1 is GTSNPN, CDR2 SVGIG, per germline (reference sequence). This CDR3 has 13 amino acids. Trimming stripped 0 bases from V and 7 bases from J, with 10 bases between. The CDR3 DNA reads TGTGCCTGGAGTGTAAACGCGGGAAATGAGCAGTTCTTC. Protein product: CAWSVNAGNEQFF.

J is TRBJ1-1 and V is TRBV28; TRBD1 matches at 9 bases. CDR3 length: 15 residues. Germline V gene sequence: CDR1 MDHEN, CDR2 SYDVKM. The J segment lost 4 bases and the V segment lost 7 bases, leaving 10 bases of the junction unmatched. The DNA of the CDR3 is TGTGCCAGCACTATAGGGGACAGGGTTATCACTGAAGCTTTCTTT. Amino acids: CASTIGDRVITEAFF.

This sequence joins TRBV9 and TRBJ2-2; 9 bases fit TRBD2. V was pared by 4 bases and J by 7 bases, with 8 bases of the junction left unmatched. Germline V gene sequence: CDR1 SGDLS, CDR2 YYNGEE. The CDR3 length is 15 residues. The CDR3 region has the DNA TGTGCCAGCAGCCCTGGGACTAGCTTGGTCGGGGAGCTGTTTTTT. This sequence encodes CASSPGTSLVGELFF. The variable domain in full, with the rest retrieved from reference TRBV9 and TRBJ2-2, is DSGVTQTPKHLITATGQRVTLRCSPRSGDLSVYWYQQSLDQGLQFLIQYYNGEERAKGNILERFSAQQFPDLHSELNLSSLELGDSALYFCASSPGTSLVGELFFGEGSRLTVL.

This chain links TRBV18 with TRBJ2-1; 8 bases are shared with TRBD2. CDR1 KGHSH and CDR2 LQKENI come from the germline V gene. This CDR3 is built from 16 residues. With V trimmed by 0 bases and J by 7 bases, 8 bases remained unmatched. The CDR3 sequence is CASSPPGSGIANEQFF. The CDR3 DNA reads TGTGCCAGCTCACCACCAGGTAGCGGGATTGCAAATGAGCAGTTCTTC.

The rearrangement links TRBV2 to TRBJ2-1, with 13 bases fitting TRBD2. V dropped 10 bases and J dropped 2; count of bases not matched to a gene: 5. CDR3 size: 15 residues. From germline, CDR1 is SNHLY and CDR2 FYNNEI. The CDR3 region has the DNA TGTGCCACCCAGGGGACTAGCGGGGCCTACAATGAGCAGTTCTTC. Protein sequence: CATQGTSGAYNEQFF.

V is TRBV30 and J is TRBJ1-1, with D unclear. Between the trimmed V and J ends, which lost 0 bases and 2 bases, there was a span of 10 bases. Germline V gene data show CDR1 as GTSNPN and CDR2 as SVGIG (reference sequence). The CDR3 contains 14 residues. The CDR3 sequence is CAWSVRGRNTEAFF. The CDR3 DNA follows: TGTGCCTGGAGTGTACGAGGGCGAAACACTGAAGCTTTCTTT.

The chain uses TRBV7-9 and TRBJ2-1; possible D gene TRBD2, 5 bases. The V gene lost 1 base and the J gene lost 9 bases, with 16 bases spanning the gap. CDR1 and CDR2 from the germline V gene are SEHNR and FQNEAQ (reference sequence). This CDR3 is built from 15 residues. The CDR3 is CASSLGFGSRVEQFF. DNA of the CDR3: TGTGCCAGCAGCTTAGGGTTTGGGAGTCGGGTTGAGCAGTTCTTC.

This clone turned up a few times. This chain connects TRBV2 to TRBJ1-1; D unresolved. The germline V and J ends were trimmed by 4 bases and 1 base, with 10 bases remaining between them. From germline, CDR1 is SNHLY and CDR2 FYNNEI. The CDR3 is made up of 14 amino acids. The CDR3 DNA reads TGTGCCAGCAGTGTGGAGGGTGGGAACACTGAAGCTTTCTTT. Its protein product is CASSVEGGNTEAFF.

The V call is TRBV7-2, the J call TRBJ1-1; the D gene is possibly TRBD1 (6 bases). Between the trimmed V and J ends, which lost 2 bases and 7 bases, there was a span of 11 bases. The CDR3 is made up of 13 amino acids. Germline V gene sequence: CDR1 SGHTA, CDR2 FQGNSA. The CDR3 DNA reads as TGTGCCAGCAGCTTAAGGACAGCCAATGAAGCTTTCTTT. Translation: CASSLRTANEAFF.

J is TRBJ1-1 and V is TRBV6-5; D is uncertain. The V gene lost 8 bases and the J gene lost 0 bases, with 10 bases spanning the gap. Germline values: CDR1 MNHEY, CDR2 SVGAGI. The CDR3 length is 13 residues. As DNA, the CDR3 is TGTGCCAGCTACGGGTTTCTGAACACTGAAGCTTTCTTT. This encodes CASYGFLNTEAFF.

The sample holds a few counts of this clone. The chain recombines TRBV19 with TRBJ2-2; D might be TRBD2 (6 bases). CDR1 is LNHDA and CDR2 is SQIVND in the germline V gene (reference sequence). This CDR3 is built from 17 residues. The V gene lost 7 bases and the J gene lost 6 bases, with 24 bases spanning the gap. The CDR3 here is CASTAKALGTSPGELFF. CDR3 in DNA: TGTGCCAGTACCGCCAAAGCTCTAGGGACTTCTCCCGGGGAGCTGTTTTTT.

The chain couples TRBV2 to TRBJ1-2; 11 nucleotides align to TRBD1. Germline CDR1 is SNHLY and CDR2 is FYNNEI. Germline trimming cut 5 bases from V and 7 bases from J; bases unmatched to any gene: 3. CDR3 length: 13 amino acids. The CDR3 DNA sequence: TGTGCCAGCAGTTCCGGGACAGGGGGTGGCTACACCTTC. As protein: CASSSGTGGGYTF.

As regards this clone: This sample includes further DNA sequences coding for the same CDR3. The J gene is TRBJ1-4, the V gene TRBV18; TRBD1 matches 8 bases. The CDR3 is 16 amino acids. Germline loops: CDR1 KGHSH, CDR2 LQKENI. Trimming at V came to 0 bases and at J to 8 bases, leaving 8 bases not matched to a gene. The CDR3 nucleotides are TGTGCCAGCTCACCACCCCAGACAGGGGTTGGCGAAAAACTGTTTTTT. It translates to CASSPPQTGVGEKLFF.

The V call is TRBV12-3 or TRBV12-4, the J call TRBJ1-2, with 9 bases identical to TRBD1. V lost 5 bases to trimming and J lost 6 bases; unmatched junction nucleotides: 4. The CDR3 covers 13 residues. The CDR3, as DNA: TGTGCCAGCAGTGAGACAGGGGGAAATGGCTACACCTTC. Its protein is CASSETGGNGYTF.